The 13 T cell receptor beta chains presented below share a single source sample, sequenced in a study of cytomegalovirus exposure and HLA in healthy donors. The primer mix had 60 Vbeta and 13 Jbeta primers. The assay was immunoSEQ multiplex PCR, and TCRdb's table has in-frame clones only and misses some. The sample table includes about 67,000 clones. Material for sequencing was PBMCs. Receptors originate from a woman under 40 in good health and CMV-seronegative.

J is TRBJ2-7 and V is TRBV9; D is possibly TRBD1 (6 bases). The germline V gene has CDR1 SGDLS and CDR2 YYNGEE. CDR3 length equals 13 residues. With 2 bases removed from V and 1 base from J, the gap between germline ends came to 7 bases. CDR3 in DNA: TGTGCCAGCAGCGTCGGACAGTCCTACGAGCAGTACTTC. As protein: CASSVGQSYEQYF.

The rearrangement uses TRBV7-9 and TRBJ1-3, with 8 positions matching TRBD1. Germline CDR1 SEHNR, CDR2 FQNEAQ (reference sequence). The CDR3 length is 16 residues. With 5 bases clipped from V and 1 base from J, the junction kept 7 bases outside the gene matches. The CDR3 is CASSAKDRDSGNTIYF. CDR3 in DNA: TGTGCCAGCAGCGCTAAGGACAGGGATTCTGGAAACACCATATATTTT. The complete variable domain, with remaining parts taken from reference TRBV7-9 and TRBJ1-3, reads DTGVSQNPRHKITKRGQNVTFRCDPISEHNRLYWYRQTLGQGPEFLTYFQNEAQLEKSRLLSDRFSAERPKGSFSTLEIQRTEQGDSAMYLCASSAKDRDSGNTIYFGEGSWLTVV.

The chain joins TRBV6-4 to TRBJ2-1; 11 nucleotides line up with TRBD1. The junction had 6 bases not matched to a gene; V was cut back by 2 bases and J by 6 bases. This CDR3 spans 16 amino acids. The germline gives CDR1 MRHNA, CDR2 SNTAGT. The CDR3 spells CASSDVSGTGGNEQFF. The CDR3 DNA is TGTGCCAGCAGTGACGTTTCCGGGACAGGGGGCAATGAGCAGTTCTTC.

The chain is built from TRBV7-9 and TRBJ1-1; the match to TRBD1 covers 10 bases. V was pared by 7 bases and J by 0 bases, with 8 bases of the junction left unmatched. Germline assignment: CDR1 SEHNR and CDR2 FQNEAQ (reference sequence). There are 16 residues in the CDR3. The CDR3 here is CASTPGDRGMNTEAFF. The CDR3 DNA sequence: TGTGCCAGCACGCCCGGGGACAGGGGCATGAACACTGAAGCTTTCTTT.

Here the CDR3 reads CASSRLGQGASGNTIYF. The CDR3 nucleotides are TGTGCCAGCTCCCGTCTCGGACAGGGTGCCTCTGGAAACACCATATATTTT. This chain joins TRBV18 and TRBJ1-3; 8 bases fit TRBD1. The CDR3 has 17 residues. V lost 6 bases and J lost 0; bases outside the gene matches: 10. Germline lookup yields CDR1 KGHSH and CDR2 LQKENI. Drawing the rest from reference TRBV18 and TRBJ1-3, the complete variable domain is NAGVMQNPRHLVRRRGQEARLRCSPMKGHSHVYWYRQLPEEGLKFMVYLQKENIIDESGMPKERFSAEFPKEGPSILRIQQVVRGDSAAYFCASSRLGQGASGNTIYFGEGSWLTVV.

V usage is TRBV6-1 and J usage is TRBJ2-7; TRBD1 matches at 9 bases. CDR1 and CDR2 from the germline V gene are MNHNS and SASEGT. This CDR3 region has 16 residues. The trim removed 2 bases at V and 0 bases at J, leaving 5 bases unmatched. The CDR3 nucleotides read TGTGCCAGCAGTGAAAGAGGGACAGGGCACTCCTACGAGCAGTACTTC. This translates into CASSERGTGHSYEQYF.

The chain is built from TRBV7-9 and TRBJ1-4; 7 positions agree with TRBD1. The CDR3 covers 13 residues. CDR1 is SEHNR, CDR2 FQNEAQ, per germline (reference sequence). J lost 7 bases, V lost 5 bases, and 4 bases had no gene match. DNA of the CDR3: TGTGCCAGCAGCCCCCGGACAGGTGAAAAACTGTTTTTT. Translating gives CASSPRTGEKLFF.

The genes are TRBV4-1 and TRBJ2-7; 9 bases agree with TRBD1. CDR1 and CDR2 from the germline V gene are MGHRA and YSYEKL. V lost 1 base and J lost 3; bases outside the gene matches: 7. CDR3 length equals 16 residues. CDR3 region: CASSQGSTGGSYEQYF. The CDR3 coding sequence is TGCGCCAGCAGCCAAGGGTCGACAGGGGGAAGCTACGAGCAGTACTTC.

The CDR3 DNA sequence: TGTGCCAGCAACCCCGCGGCAGGGATCCATCGGAAGAACACTGAAGCTTTCTTT. It codes for CASNPAAGIHRKNTEAFF. This sequence joins TRBV27 and TRBJ1-1, with a weak D call TRBD1 (5 bases). The CDR3 consists of 18 residues. The ends were cut back, 7 bases at V and 1 base at J, with 25 bases in the middle. CDR1 is MNHEY, CDR2 SMNVEV, per germline (reference sequence).

The V and J genes are TRBV27 and TRBJ2-5, with 7 bases lining up with TRBD2. V trimming: 3 bases; J trimming: 5 bases; junction bases outside the gene matches: 3. This CDR3 has 13 amino acids. The germline V gene has CDR1 MNHEY and CDR2 SMNVEV (reference sequence). DNA of the CDR3: TGTGCCAGCAGTTTCGGGGGGAAGGAGACCCAGTACTTC. It is translated as CASSFGGKETQYF.

Note on this clone: The junction differs from germline at one of its ends, possibly a read error. The rearrangement uses TRBV30 and TRBJ1-3; D ambiguous. Germline V gene data show CDR1 as GTSNPN and CDR2 as SVGIG (reference sequence). This CDR3 has 15 amino acids. CDR3 DNA: TGTGCCGGGAGTGTACAAACAGTCTCTGGAAACACCATATATTTT. As protein: CAGSVQTVSGNTIYF. Combining the CDR3 with reference TRBV30 and TRBJ1-3 gives the whole variable domain SQTIHQWPATLVQPVGSPLSLECTVEGTSNPNLYWYRQAAGRGLQLLFYSVGIGQISSEVPQNLSASRPQDRQFILSSKKLLLSDSGFYLCAGSVQTVSGNTIYFGEGSWLTVV.

The gene calls are TRBV10-3 and TRBJ2-7, with 11 nucleotides matching TRBD2. The CDR3 has 15 amino acids. Looked up from germline, CDR1 is ENHRY and CDR2 is SYGVKD. V gave up 4 bases and J gave up 4 bases; unmatched junction bases: 6. The CDR3 sequence is CAISAGTSGSYEQYF. The CDR3 region has the DNA TGTGCCATCAGTGCCGGGACTAGCGGTTCTTACGAGCAGTACTTC.

The chain recombines TRBV4-1 with TRBJ2-5; 7 bases are a match to TRBD1. The germline gives CDR1 MGHRA, CDR2 YSYEKL. The CDR3 contains 14 residues. V shed 1 base and J 5 bases; nucleotides not matched to a gene: 4. CDR3 in amino acids: CASSQATGWETQYF. For the CDR3, the DNA is TGCGCCAGCAGCCAAGCGACAGGGTGGGAGACCCAGTACTTC.